Ten or more counts support the clone carrying this TCR beta chain. Its target is unknown. With the library built for alpha chains, this beta chain is off target and its frequency is not meaningful. Time point reported: sample taken at primary tumor resection. Deletions cut 6 bases from V and 9 bases from J, with 15 bases between. This CDR3 is 13 amino acids long. CDR1 SNHLY and CDR2 FYNNEI come from the germline V gene. The data belong to a study of spatial heterogeneity in lung cancer. Study-wide findings and caveats: Intratumoral expanded alpha and beta TCR counts were found to track tumor mutation counts.

All TCR cDNA molecules were individually tagged with a unique molecular identifier. A single record per CDR3 protein comes from TCRdb applying MiXCR to the 5' RACE reads. The sample yields 9,500 or so distinct CDR3 sequences, roughly an eighth seen once. The V and J genes are TRBV2 and TRBJ2-1; weak D call: TRBD2 (5 bases). The TCR comes from a male donor with early-stage non-small cell lung cancer. Sequencing used lung tumor tissue, obtained at surgery. The CDR3 region has the DNA TGTGCCAGCAGGTCGGACTCCCGCGGTGAGCAGTTCTTC. Residues: CASRSDSRGEQFF.